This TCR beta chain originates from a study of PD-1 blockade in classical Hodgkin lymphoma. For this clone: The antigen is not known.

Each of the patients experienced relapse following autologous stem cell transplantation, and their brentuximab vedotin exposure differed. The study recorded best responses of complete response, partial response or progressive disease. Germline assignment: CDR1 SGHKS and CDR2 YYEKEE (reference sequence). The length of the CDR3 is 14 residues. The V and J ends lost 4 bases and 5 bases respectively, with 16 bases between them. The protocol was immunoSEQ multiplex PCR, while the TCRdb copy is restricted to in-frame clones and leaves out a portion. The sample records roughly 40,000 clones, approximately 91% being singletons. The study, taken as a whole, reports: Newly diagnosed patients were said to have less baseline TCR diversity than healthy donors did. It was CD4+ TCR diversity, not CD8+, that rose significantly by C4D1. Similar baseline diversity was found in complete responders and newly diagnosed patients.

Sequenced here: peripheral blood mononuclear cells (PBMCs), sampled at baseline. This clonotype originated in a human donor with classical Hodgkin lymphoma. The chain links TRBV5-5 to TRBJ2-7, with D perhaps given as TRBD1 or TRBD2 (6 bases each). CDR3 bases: TGTGCCAGCAGCGCCGCTCGGGGGCGAAACGAGCAGTACTTC. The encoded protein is CASSAARGRNEQYF.